The subject of this entry is one T cell receptor beta chain. Its cognate antigen is unknown. The study ran its PCR with 60 Vbeta and 13 Jbeta primers. This table comes from immunoSEQ multiplex PCR, and its TCRdb copy is limited to in-frame clones, with some not included. Among approximately 220,000 clones listed, about three quarters were seen once. The entry originates in a study of cytomegalovirus exposure and HLA in healthy donors. Study-level findings and limits: A prior analysis recorded that most TCR beta V segments were productive about 87% or about 30% of the time. Near-uniform donor sequencing depth was presumed by presence/absence analyses.

This CDR3 is built from 17 residues. In germline, CDR1 is MNHEY, CDR2 SMNVEV (reference sequence). Trimming stripped 3 bases from V and 1 base from J, with 18 bases between. The receptor comes from a male donor in good health and CMV-seronegative. Sequenced input: PBMCs. The chain joins TRBV27 to TRBJ1-1; D might be TRBD1 (6 bases). For the CDR3, the DNA is TGTGCCAGCAGTTTTCTTGTGGGGGCTGTGGGGAACACTGAAGCTTTCTTT. Protein: CASSFLVGAVGNTEAFF.